The 17 T cell receptor beta chains presented below share a single source sample, sequenced in a study of blood T cell repertoires in COVID-19. Repertoires were generated with immunoSEQ multiplex PCR, while TCRdb's copy carries only in-frame clones and drops some. The sample consists of some 94,000 clones, roughly 85% of them appearing once. Sequenced material: peripheral blood. The receptor set was obtained from a woman aged 60 to 75 with COVID-19, enrolled during active disease.

The V call is TRBV5-1, the J call TRBJ1-1; D perhaps matches TRBD1 (5 bases). V was shortened by 4 bases and J by 2 bases, with 15 bases between the two germline ends. The germline CDR1 and CDR2 sequences are SGHRS and YFSETQ. The CDR3 totals 15 residues. Here the CDR3 DNA reads TGCGCCAGCAGCCTCATCCCCCAGGGTAACACTGAAGCTTTCTTT. It translates to CASSLIPQGNTEAFF.

The J gene is TRBJ2-5, the V gene TRBV6-6; 11 bases are shared with TRBD2. CDR1 and CDR2 from the germline V gene are MNHNY and SVGAGI (reference sequence). V was pared by 6 bases and J by 4 bases, with 13 bases of the junction left unmatched. CDR3 length: 17 residues. This chain's CDR3 is CASRRPGLAVGRETQYF. Written as DNA, the CDR3 is TGTGCCAGCAGGCGACCGGGACTAGCGGTGGGGCGAGAGACCCAGTACTTC.

The chain joins TRBV4-2 to TRBJ1-2; perhaps TRBD1 as D (5 bases). CDR1 and CDR2 (germline): LGHNA, YNFKEQ. CDR3 length equals 14 residues. Trimming removed 4 bases at V and 4 bases at J, with 13 bases between. The CDR3 spells CASSRQTDLYGYTF. The CDR3 DNA is TGTGCCAGCAGCCGACAGACAGACCTCTATGGCTACACCTTC.

The chain links TRBV18 to TRBJ1-6; D call uncertain. V dropped 1 base and J dropped 8 bases, with 9 bases sitting between them. CDR3 size: 14 residues. Per the germline V gene, CDR1 is KGHSH and CDR2 is LQKENI. The CDR3 nucleotides read TGTGCCAGCTCACCACGAGGTGATGATTCACCCCTCCACTTT. This codes for CASSPRGDDSPLHF.

The chain joins TRBV14 to TRBJ1-2; D is unresolved. The germline CDR1 and CDR2 sequences are SGHDN and FVKESK. Trimming removed 1 base at V and 4 bases at J, with 13 bases between. This CDR3 is 15 amino acids long. The CDR3 coding sequence is TGTGCCAGCAGCCAAGTTGATGTACCGGGCTATGGCTACACCTTC. It specifies CASSQVDVPGYGYTF.

The rearrangement links TRBV3-1 (or the pseudogene TRBV3-2) to TRBJ2-2; the D gene is possibly TRBD1 (5 bases). The CDR3 totals 12 residues. V was cut by 5 bases and J by 4 bases, with 5 bases left in between. Germline values: CDR1 LGHDT, CDR2 YNNKEL (reference sequence). The CDR3 loop reads CASSRGTGELFF. Written as DNA, the CDR3 is TGTGCCAGCAGCAGGGGCACCGGGGAGCTGTTTTTT.

The genes are TRBV7-2 and TRBJ2-1; the match to TRBD1 covers 9 bases. V lost 5 bases and J lost 7; bases outside the gene matches: 6. Germline CDR1 and CDR2: SGHTA and FQGNSA. The CDR3 is 14 residues long. CDR3 in DNA: TGTGCCAGCAGCAAATACAGGGGGCGGAATGAGCAGTTCTTC. It specifies CASSKYRGRNEQFF.

The chain is built from TRBV10-3 and TRBJ2-2, with a weak D call TRBD2 (6 bases). V dropped 8 bases and J dropped 3 bases, with 13 bases sitting between them. This CDR3 contains 14 residues. Per the germline V gene, CDR1 is ENHRY and CDR2 is SYGVKD. CDR3 DNA: TGTGCCATCGCGGGACCAGGCGACACCGGGGAGCTGTTTTTT. Translation: CAIAGPGDTGELFF.

The rearrangement links TRBV5-1 to TRBJ2-1, with D maybe TRBD1 (5 bases). CDR3 length: 13 amino acids. Trimming removed 3 bases at V and 9 bases at J, with 13 bases between. CDR1 SGHRS and CDR2 YFSETQ come from the germline V gene. CDR3 sequence: CASSWQGDVEQFF. As DNA, the CDR3 is TGCGCCAGCAGCTGGCAAGGGGATGTTGAGCAGTTCTTC.

This chain connects TRBV5-1 to TRBJ2-7, with 9 bases fitting TRBD1. CDR1 and CDR2 from the germline V gene are SGHRS and YFSETQ. V lost 1 base and J lost 5; bases outside the gene matches: 1. The CDR3 sequence is 13 residues long. The CDR3 here is CASSLTGGHEQYF. The CDR3 coding sequence is TGCGCCAGCAGCTTGACAGGGGGCCACGAGCAGTACTTC.

This clone came up a few times. The chain joins TRBV28 to TRBJ1-2; TRBD1 matches 9 bases. After removal of 6 bases from V and 8 bases from J, the junction contained 10 bases not matched to a gene. The CDR3 runs to 14 residues. CDR1 MDHEN and CDR2 SYDVKM come from the germline V gene. The CDR3, as DNA: TGTGCCAGCAGCAGACCGGGACAGGGATACGGCTACACCTTC. Translating it yields CASSRPGQGYGYTF.

The V gene is TRBV7-9, the J gene TRBJ1-1, with D possibly matching TRBD1 (5 bases). Between the trimmed V and J ends, which lost 3 bases and 0 bases, there was a span of 8 bases. Germline CDR1 is SEHNR and CDR2 is FQNEAQ (reference sequence). CDR3 size: 14 residues. CDR3 nucleotides: TGTGCCAGCAGCTTCCAGGGAATGAACACTGAAGCTTTCTTT. Amino acids: CASSFQGMNTEAFF.

V is TRBV18 and J is TRBJ1-6; D may be TRBD1 (5 bases). Germline CDR1 and CDR2: KGHSH and LQKENI. Between the trimmed V and J ends, which lost 5 bases and 7 bases, there was a span of 21 bases. This CDR3 comprises 17 residues. The CDR3 here is CASSSTQGASMNSPLHF. CDR3 DNA: TGTGCCAGCTCAAGCACCCAGGGCGCCTCTATGAATTCACCCCTCCACTTT.

This clone was observed a handful of times. The genes are TRBV7-9 and TRBJ1-1, with a possible D match to TRBD1 (6 bases). This CDR3 contains 12 residues. Germline V gene data show CDR1 as SEHNR and CDR2 as FQNEAQ (reference sequence). V lost 1 base to trimming and J lost 9 bases, with 9 bases between them. The CDR3 region has the DNA TGTGCCAGCAGCTTAGTGCAGGGGAAAGCTTTCTTT. This codes for CASSLVQGKAFF.

CDR3: CASSYFPGQGANEQFF. DNA for the CDR3: TGTGCCAGCAGCTACTTTCCGGGACAGGGGGCAAATGAGCAGTTCTTC. J is TRBJ2-1 and V is TRBV5-6; TRBD1 agrees at 12 bases. The CDR3 length is 16 residues. CDR1 and CDR2 from the germline V gene are SGHDT and YYEEEE. The J segment lost 7 bases and the V segment lost 3 bases, leaving 8 bases of the junction unmatched.

The chain uses TRBV4-2 and TRBJ1-3; tentative D call: TRBD1 (6 bases). Deletions cut 2 bases from V and 3 bases from J, with 8 bases between. Germline V gene data show CDR1 as LGHNA and CDR2 as YNFKEQ. The CDR3 length is 14 residues. DNA of the CDR3: TGTGCCAGCAGCCAACGGACAGTTGGAAACACCATATATTTT. This gives the protein CASSQRTVGNTIYF.

The sample holds a few counts of this clone. The junction and the germline gene differ at one end; a read error may be behind it. The V call is TRBV19, the J call TRBJ1-1; TRBD1 matches at 12 bases. Germline V gene data show CDR1 as LNHDA and CDR2 as SQIVND (reference sequence). This CDR3 is 13 amino acids long. CDR3 nucleotides: TGTGCCAGTAGACCTGGGACAGGGGGCTCCCTCCGCTTT. Protein sequence: CASRPGTGGSLRF.